This T cell receptor (beta chain) was documented in a study of PD-1 blockade in classical Hodgkin lymphoma. Each of the patients experienced relapse following autologous stem cell transplantation, and their brentuximab vedotin exposure differed. The patients, who had relapsed/refractory classical Hodgkin lymphoma, achieved best responses of complete response, partial response or progressive disease. As for this clone: Its antigen remains unidentified.

The table came from immunoSEQ multiplex PCR; TCRdb's copy has only in-frame clones and leaves some out. The sample has some 23,000 clones, 65% to 90% seen once; the top ten hold around 20%. From germline, CDR1 is SGHNT and CDR2 YENEEA. The CDR3 spans 19 residues. J lost 0 bases, V lost 5 bases, and 8 bases had no gene match. Overall study results and limits: Repertoire difference causes, possibly disease activity or prior therapy, remain undefined.

The source of this sequence is a human donor with classical Hodgkin lymphoma. V is TRBV11-3 and J is TRBJ2-1; 15 nucleotides line up with TRBD2. Source: peripheral blood mononuclear cells (PBMCs), taken before the second cycle of nivolumab. The CDR3, as DNA: TGTGCCAGCAGCCCGCGGACTAGCGGGGGGGTTAACTCCTACAATGAGCAGTTCTTC. It is translated as CASSPRTSGGVNSYNEQFF.